Below, 29 T cell receptor beta chains from the same sample are listed, as sequenced in a study of cytomegalovirus exposure and HLA in healthy donors. The primer mix had 60 Vbeta and 13 Jbeta primers. Libraries were prepared by immunoSEQ multiplex PCR; TCRdb keeps only in-frame clonotypes and omits some of them. Of about 120,000 clones listed, 65% to 85% are singletons. Sequenced: PBMCs. All receptors derive from a woman in her 40s in good health and CMV-seropositive.

This chain connects TRBV6-5 to TRBJ2-7; tentative D call: TRBD1 (5 bases). From germline, CDR1 is MNHEY and CDR2 SVGAGI. This CDR3 has 12 amino acids. V was pared by 6 bases and J by 6 bases, with 12 bases between. In nucleotides, the CDR3 is TGTGCCAGCAGCGCCGCAGGGCGCGAGCAGTACTTC. Protein sequence: CASSAAGREQYF.

The V call is TRBV7-3, the J call TRBJ2-1; 7 bases align to TRBD1. V trimming: 5 bases; J trimming: 0 bases; junction bases outside the gene matches: 4. The CDR3 contains 15 residues. Germline V lookup: CDR1 SGHTA, CDR2 FQGTGA. This chain's CDR3 is CASSLNRGSYNEQFF. The CDR3 DNA sequence: TGTGCCAGCAGCCTAAACAGGGGCTCCTACAATGAGCAGTTCTTC. Together with reference TRBV7-3 and TRBJ2-1, the CDR3 gives the full variable domain: GAGVSQTPSNKVTEKGKYVELRCDPISGHTALYWYRQSLGQGPEFLIYFQGTGAADDSGLPNDRFFAVRPEGSVSTLKIQRTERGDSAVYLCASSLNRGSYNEQFFGPGTRLTVL.

This chain links TRBV2 with TRBJ1-1; D ambiguous. Between the trimmed V and J ends, which lost 0 bases and 1 base, there was a span of 9 bases. The CDR3 loop spans 15 amino acids. Germline CDR1 reads SNHLY; CDR2 reads FYNNEI. The CDR3 reads CASSEAIRENTEAFF. DNA for the CDR3: TGTGCCAGCAGTGAAGCGATTCGAGAGAACACTGAAGCTTTCTTT.

This clone showed up just a few times. The chain joins TRBV5-4 to TRBJ1-2; 9 bases line up with TRBD1. V lost 5 bases to trimming and J lost 2 bases; unmatched junction nucleotides: 10. Germline V CDR1 and CDR2: SGHNT, YYREEE (reference sequence). The CDR3 runs to 16 residues. CDR3 in amino acids: CASSPEGQGLNYGYTF. CDR3 DNA sequence: TGTGCCAGCAGTCCTGAAGGACAGGGGTTAAACTATGGCTACACCTTC.

The chain employs TRBV7-2 and TRBJ2-3; a possible D gene is TRBD1 (6 bases). Trimming left V 3 bases short and J 3 bases short, with 16 bases between. The CDR3 runs to 16 residues. Per germline, CDR1 SGHTA and CDR2 FQGNSA. The CDR3 DNA reads TGTGCCAGCAGCTTTCGACCCGGGACATCTACAGATACGCAGTATTTT. Amino acid sequence: CASSFRPGTSTDTQYF.

J is TRBJ1-5 and V is TRBV5-1; TRBD1 agrees at 9 bases. There are 14 residues in the CDR3. Per the germline V gene, CDR1 is SGHRS and CDR2 is YFSETQ. Trimming cost V 4 bases and J 7 bases; bases outside gene matches: 6. In DNA, the CDR3 is TGCGCCAGCAGCCCGGACAGGGGATCCCAGCCCCAGCATTTT. Protein sequence: CASSPDRGSQPQHF.

This clone was observed a handful of times. V usage is TRBV6-5 and J usage is TRBJ2-5; weak D call: TRBD1 (6 bases). The CDR3 contains 14 residues. Trimming removed 7 bases at V and 5 bases at J, with 17 bases between. Germline CDR1 reads MNHEY; CDR2 reads SVGAGI. CDR3 region: CASTINQGFETQYF. The DNA for the CDR3 is TGTGCCAGCACGATAAATCAGGGGTTCGAGACCCAGTACTTC.

The V call is TRBV4-1, the J call TRBJ1-3; 11 bases match TRBD1. V was clipped by 0 bases and J by 3 bases; unmatched bases: 4. The CDR3 is 17 residues long. Germline CDR1 MGHRA, CDR2 YSYEKL. The CDR3 here is CASSQDPDRGLGNTIYF. The CDR3 DNA reads as TGCGCCAGCAGCCAAGATCCGGACAGGGGGCTTGGAAACACCATATATTTT.

A single count supports this clone. The V gene is TRBV5-1, the J gene TRBJ2-7; the match to TRBD1 covers 9 bases. V shed 4 bases, J shed 1 base, and the junction held 6 bases outside the gene matches. The CDR3 totals 15 residues. Germline V gene sequence: CDR1 SGHRS, CDR2 YFSETQ. As DNA, the CDR3 is TGCGCCAGCAGCCCCCGACAGGGGGGATCCTACGAGCAGTACTTC. This encodes CASSPRQGGSYEQYF.

A single count supports this clone. V gene TRBV11-2 combines with J gene TRBJ2-1; no reliable D call. Trimming stripped 2 bases from V and 10 bases from J, with 9 bases between. The CDR3 spans 12 residues. Germline V gives CDR1 SGHAT, CDR2 FQNNGV. CDR3 sequence: CASSLPHIEQFF. CDR3 coding DNA: TGTGCCAGCAGCTTACCCCACATAGAGCAGTTCTTC.

V is TRBV7-2 and J is TRBJ1-2; D is perhaps TRBD1 (5 bases). Germline values: CDR1 SGHTA, CDR2 FQGNSA. Trimming pared 5 bases from V and 6 bases from J, leaving 19 bases between. The CDR3 totals 15 residues. Here the CDR3 reads CASSRSPTVLDGYTF. Written as DNA, the CDR3 is TGTGCCAGCAGCCGGAGCCCGACAGTATTGGATGGCTACACCTTC.

In this sample, this clone turned up once. The gene calls are TRBV27 and TRBJ1-1, with D possibly matching TRBD1 (6 bases). V was shortened by 7 bases and J by 3 bases, with 15 bases between the two germline ends. The CDR3 length is 14 residues. Germline assignment: CDR1 MNHEY and CDR2 SMNVEV (reference sequence). CDR3 sequence: CASTQGKGDTEAFF. CDR3 coding DNA: TGTGCCAGCACCCAGGGGAAGGGGGACACTGAAGCTTTCTTT.

The chain has TRBV19 and TRBJ2-7; TRBD1 matches 7 bases. Germline CDR1 and CDR2: LNHDA and SQIVND (reference sequence). CDR3 length: 16 residues. The junction had 16 bases not matched to a gene; V was cut back by 6 bases and J by 5 bases. CDR3 nucleotide sequence: TGTGCCAGTAGCACCCAAGGGGGCGTCACTAACCACGAGCAGTACTTC. This sequence encodes CASSTQGGVTNHEQYF. Full variable domain (missing parts from reference TRBV19 and TRBJ2-7): DGGITQSPKYLFRKEGQNVTLSCEQNLNHDAMYWYRQDPGQGLRLIYYSQIVNDFQKGDIAEGYSVSREKKESFPLTVTSAQKNPTAFYLCASSTQGGVTNHEQYFGPGTRLTVT.

The genes are TRBV6-5 and TRBJ1-4, with D perhaps TRBD1 (5 bases). Between the trimmed V and J ends, which lost 1 base and 7 bases, there was a span of 13 bases. In germline, CDR1 is MNHEY, CDR2 SVGAGI. This CDR3 region has 15 residues. The CDR3 loop is CASSYFGNGAEKLFF. In DNA form, the CDR3 reads TGTGCCAGCAGTTACTTCGGTAATGGGGCTGAAAAACTGTTTTTT.

The gene calls are TRBV10-1 and TRBJ2-4; TRBD1 is a possible D gene (5 bases). Germline V gene data show CDR1 as WNHNN and CDR2 as SYGVQD (reference sequence). V lost 8 bases and J lost 8, with 19 bases in between. CDR3 length: 14 residues. This CDR3 reads CASSGSLSPDIQYF. CDR3 DNA: TGCGCCAGCTCAGGGTCTCTATCCCCCGACATTCAGTACTTC.

J is TRBJ2-2 and V is TRBV30, with TRBD1 as a possible D gene (5 bases). Germline CDR1 GTSNPN, CDR2 SVGIG (reference sequence). V shed 3 bases and J shed 5 bases, with 10 bases lying between them. This CDR3 has 13 amino acids. The CDR3, as DNA: TGTGCCTGGAGAGGGGTAATAACCGGGGAGCTGTTTTTT. This encodes CAWRGVITGELFF. Using reference TRBV30 and TRBJ2-2 for the parts outside the CDR3, the full variable domain is SQTIHQWPATLVQPVGSPLSLECTVEGTSNPNLYWYRQAAGRGLQLLFYSVGIGQISSEVPQNLSASRPQDRQFILSSKKLLLSDSGFYLCAWRGVITGELFFGEGSRLTVL.

The V call is TRBV19, the J call TRBJ1-1; D gene unclear. There are 12 residues in the CDR3. V was pared by 7 bases and J by 4 bases, with 10 bases between. CDR1 and CDR2 (germline): LNHDA, SQIVND (reference sequence). The DNA of the CDR3 is TGTGCCAGTACCTACGATTTCACTGAAGCTTTCTTT. Its protein product is CASTYDFTEAFF.

The chain recombines TRBV5-3 with TRBJ1-5; D gene uncertain. TRBV5-3 is placed among ORFs of uncertain function. The V gene lost 4 bases and the J gene lost 9 bases, with 11 bases spanning the gap. CDR3 length: 12 amino acids. CDR3 sequence reads: CARSLPGRPQHF. CDR3 sequence (DNA): TGTGCCAGAAGCCTGCCGGGGAGGCCCCAGCATTTT.

The rearrangement links TRBV4-3 to TRBJ1-1; D might be TRBD1 (5 bases). The length of the CDR3 is 15 residues. V gave up 0 bases and J gave up 4 bases, with 12 bases separating them. Per the germline V gene, CDR1 is LGHNA and CDR2 is YSLEER. The CDR3 DNA follows: TGCGCCAGCAGCCAAGATCGGCGGGGGAGCACTGAAGCTTTCTTT. This translates into CASSQDRRGSTEAFF.

The rearrangement uses TRBV27 and TRBJ2-1, with D tentatively TRBD1 (5 bases). Germline values: CDR1 MNHEY, CDR2 SMNVEV (reference sequence). The CDR3 runs to 15 residues. The germline V and J ends were trimmed by 4 bases and 3 bases, with 13 bases remaining between them. In DNA, the CDR3 is TGTGCCAGCAGTTCGCTGCCCGACAGCTACAATGAGCAGTTCTTC. Translating it yields CASSSLPDSYNEQFF.

The chain recombines TRBV30 with TRBJ1-5; D perhaps matches TRBD1 (5 bases). Trimming removed 1 base from V and 1 base from J, with 17 bases in between. CDR1 and CDR2 from the germline V gene are GTSNPN and SVGIG (reference sequence). This CDR3 is 17 amino acids long. In nucleotides, the CDR3 is TGTGCCTGGAGTGACGGGGGGGTCCGGGGGAGCAATCAGCCCCAGCATTTT. Amino acid sequence: CAWSDGGVRGSNQPQHF.

CDR3 sequence (DNA): TGTGCCAGTAGTAACGCACAGAACACCGGGGAGCTGTTTTTT. Protein: CASSNAQNTGELFF. This chain links TRBV19 with TRBJ2-2, with D unresolved. V gave up 4 bases and J gave up 1 base, with 7 bases separating them. Germline loops: CDR1 LNHDA, CDR2 SQIVND (reference sequence). The CDR3 spans 14 residues.

This clone was counted only a few times. The chain uses TRBV10-3 and TRBJ1-3, with D hard to call. Germline V gives CDR1 ENHRY, CDR2 SYGVKD. The CDR3 totals 15 residues. Trimming took off 3 bases at V and 0 bases at J, with 9 bases between the two ends. In nucleotides, the CDR3 is TGTGCCATCAGTGATAGAGTCTCCTCTGGAAACACCATATATTTT. It is translated as CAISDRVSSGNTIYF.

The J gene is TRBJ2-2, the V gene TRBV28; D may be TRBD1 (5 bases). This CDR3 is 13 amino acids long. Germline V gene sequence: CDR1 MDHEN, CDR2 SYDVKM. V was clipped by 4 bases and J by 5 bases, with 8 bases between them. The CDR3 reads CASSSGWTGELFF. The CDR3, as DNA: TGTGCCAGCAGTTCAGGGTGGACCGGGGAGCTGTTTTTT.

The rearrangement links TRBV7-2 to TRBJ2-1; a weak D match, TRBD2 (7 bases). Germline lookup yields CDR1 SGHTA and CDR2 FQGNSA. V dropped 1 base and J dropped 9 bases, with 16 bases sitting between them. This CDR3 contains 15 residues. The CDR3 protein is CASSLGYGGRSEQFF. The CDR3 nucleotides are TGTGCCAGCAGCTTAGGGTACGGGGGGCGTAGTGAGCAGTTCTTC.

The chain employs TRBV6-4 and TRBJ2-6, with TRBD1 matching over 7 bases. V lost 6 bases and J lost 2; bases outside the gene matches: 4. This CDR3 is built from 15 residues. Germline V gene sequence: CDR1 MRHNA, CDR2 SNTAGT. CDR3 sequence: CASSPTGTGANVLTF. The CDR3 DNA is TGTGCCAGCAGCCCGACAGGGACTGGGGCCAACGTCCTGACTTTC.

The chain's CDR3 is CASRDRDNTEAFF. CDR3 bases: TGTGCCAGCAGGGACAGGGACAACACTGAAGCTTTCTTT. J is TRBJ1-1 and V is TRBV6-6; TRBD1 matches 8 bases. The V and J ends lost 6 bases and 2 bases, in that order; junction bases with no gene match: 2. Germline lookup yields CDR1 MNHNY and CDR2 SVGAGI (reference sequence). This CDR3 spans 13 amino acids.

The V call is TRBV7-8, the J call TRBJ2-5; TRBD2 is a possible D gene (6 bases). The germline CDR1 and CDR2 sequences are SGHVS and FQNEAQ. The CDR3 is made up of 13 amino acids. The V and J ends lost 5 bases and 1 base respectively, with 8 bases between them. The CDR3 bases are TGTGCCAGCAGCCGCGGGGTCCAAGAGACCCAGTACTTC. This codes for CASSRGVQETQYF.

This sequence joins TRBV14 and TRBJ2-3; 10 bases align to TRBD2. This CDR3 region has 19 residues. With 0 bases clipped from V and 1 base from J, the junction kept 10 bases outside the gene matches. CDR1 and CDR2 (germline): SGHDN, FVKESK. The CDR3 sequence: CASSQDQFRLAGGTDTQYF. DNA of the CDR3: TGTGCCAGCAGCCAAGATCAATTTCGGCTAGCGGGGGGCACAGATACGCAGTATTTT.